Below, 32 T cell receptor beta chains from the same sample are listed, as sequenced in a study of tumor-infiltrating lymphocytes in primary liver carcinoma. Germline DNA was also extracted, while the blood RNA originated from unsorted whole blood. Using a constant-region primer together with ProtoScript II reverse transcriptase, TCR beta cDNA was made from about 500 ng of total RNA. The TCR beta library was amplified through three nested multiplex PCR rounds in a modified ARM-PCR procedure. Amplification in the first two PCR rounds was performed using TRBV1-TRBV30 forward primers and a C-beta reverse primer for approximately 10 cycles each. TCRdb redid the calling of the multiplex PCR reads with MiXCR, one entry per CDR3 protein. This sample has approximately 210,000 distinct CDR3 sequences, with roughly two thirds found just once. The source material was peripheral blood. These receptors were collected from a woman aged 55-69 years with primary liver carcinoma and hepatitis B virus infection.

To note about this clonotype: A read error is likely, as this CDR3 ends without the conserved phenylalanine or tryptophan. The V call is TRBV12-5, the J call TRBJ1-5; D perhaps matches TRBD1 (6 bases). Germline CDR1 reads LGHNT; CDR2 reads FRNRAP. Trimming took 2 bases from V and 3 from J, leaving 17 bases between them. This CDR3 is built from 17 residues. The CDR3 nucleotides are TGTGCTAGTGGTTTGATACGAGGGGCAGGGGTCAATCAGCCCCAGCATTAT. It yields the protein CASGLIRGAGVNQPQHY.

This clonotype was observed a handful of times. The chain carries TRBV20-1 and TRBJ1-1; 11 bases are a match to TRBD1. The CDR3 runs 14 residues. In germline, CDR1 is DFQATT, CDR2 SNEGSKA (reference sequence). V was clipped by 5 bases and J by 8 bases; unmatched bases: 10. The CDR3 region has the DNA TGCAGTGCTTATCTCCGGGACAGGGGGGCGGAAGCTTTCTTT. Translating gives CSAYLRDRGAEAFF.

Turning to this clonotype: Because the CDR3 is missing its conserved closing phenylalanine or tryptophan, this is likely a read error. V usage is TRBV29-1 and J usage is TRBJ2-5; D unresolved. V was clipped by 8 bases and J by 2 bases, with 15 bases between them. This CDR3 has 13 amino acids. Germline loops: CDR1 SQVTM, CDR2 ANQGSEA. This CDR3 is CSIAYVTQETQYL. As DNA, the CDR3 is TGCAGCATTGCGTACGTAACTCAAGAGACCCAGTACTTA.

The chain links TRBV28 to TRBJ2-7; D unclear. The CDR3 has 15 residues. Germline loops: CDR1 MDHEN, CDR2 SYDVKM. V dropped 6 bases and J dropped 0 bases, with 15 bases sitting between them. The chain's CDR3 is CASSPPDSDSYEQYF. CDR3 DNA: TGTGCCAGCAGCCCCCCGGATTCGGACTCCTACGAGCAGTACTTC.

The J gene is TRBJ2-5, the V gene TRBV28; 8 bases line up with TRBD1. After removal of 6 bases from V and 3 bases from J, the junction contained 15 bases not matched to a gene. Germline V gene sequence: CDR1 MDHEN, CDR2 SYDVKM. CDR3 size: 17 residues. The CDR3 DNA is TGTGCCAGCAGGAACCAACCCACAGGGGGTCTGGAAGAGACCCAGTACTTC. This codes for CASRNQPTGGLEETQYF.

This sequence joins TRBV5-1 and TRBJ2-1; 10 positions match TRBD2. The germline V gene encodes CDR1 SGHRS and CDR2 YFSETQ. The CDR3 covers 17 residues. V shed 0 bases, J shed 7 bases, and the junction held 10 bases outside the gene matches. The CDR3: CASSLESSGSSWNEQFF. The CDR3 DNA sequence: TGCGCCAGCAGCTTGGAGTCTAGCGGGAGTTCTTGGAATGAGCAGTTCTTC.

Worth noting for this clonotype: This sequence may be a read error, since a much larger clone differs from it by one base. This sequence joins TRBV4-1 and TRBJ2-7; perhaps TRBD2 as D (6 bases). V lost 4 bases, J lost 3 bases, and 13 bases lay in between. Germline CDR1 and CDR2: MGHRA and YSYEKL. This CDR3 comprises 14 residues. This chain's CDR3 is CASSPARRVYEQYF. The CDR3 nucleotides are TGCGCCAGCAGCCCCGCGAGGAGGGTCTACGAGCAGTACTTC.

The chain is built from TRBV30 and TRBJ2-3, with 10 nucleotides matching TRBD2. CDR1 GTSNPN and CDR2 SVGIG come from the germline V gene (reference sequence). J was trimmed by 6 bases and V by 3 bases; bases with no gene match: 12. The CDR3 runs 16 residues. Written as DNA, the CDR3 is TGTGCCTGGAGCGCCATAGCGGGAGGATTTGGGGATACGCAGTATTTT. It codes for CAWSAIAGGFGDTQYF.

Concerning this clonotype itself: A read error is possible here, since a much larger clone lies one base away. The chain couples TRBV6-1 to TRBJ2-2; either TRBD1 or TRBD2 may supply D (7 bases each). The CDR3 extends over 16 amino acids. V lost 9 bases and J 5 bases, leaving 22 bases between the germline ends. Germline CDR1 and CDR2: MNHNS and SASEGT. This CDR3 reads CARSEREGAWTGELFF. The DNA for the CDR3 is TGTGCCAGGAGCGAAAGGGAGGGGGCGTGGACCGGGGAGCTGTTTTTT.

With respect to this clonotype: This clone may be a read error of a much larger clone one base away. The V call is TRBV6-1, the J call TRBJ1-5, with TRBD1 matching 9 bases. The V gene end was trimmed by 6 bases and the J gene end by 6 bases; junction bases not matched to a gene: 9. CDR1 MNHNS and CDR2 SASEGT come from the germline V gene. The length of the CDR3 is 15 residues. In DNA, the CDR3 is TGTGCCAGCAGGCGACAGGGGGACTTCATTCAGCCCCAGCATTTT. Protein product: CASRRQGDFIQPQHF.

Regarding this clonotype: A single base separates this from a much larger clone, so it may be a read error. The chain has TRBV5-6 and TRBJ2-5; TRBD2 is a possible D gene (5 bases). The CDR3 length is 12 residues. Deletions cut 7 bases from V and 2 bases from J, with 9 bases between. Germline CDR1 is SGHDT and CDR2 is YYEEEE. The CDR3 bases are TGTGCCAGCGAGCGGAGACAAGAGACCCAGTACTTC. This sequence encodes CASERRQETQYF.

Concerning this clonotype itself: One junction end disagrees with the germline gene, perhaps due to a read error. The V and J genes are TRBV6-5 and TRBJ1-1; D not certain. CDR1 is MNHEY and CDR2 is SVGAGI in the germline V gene. The CDR3 spans 14 residues. Here the CDR3 DNA reads TGTGCCAGCAGCCCCTCGGACGGTTACACTGAAGCCTTCTTT. Its protein product is CASSPSDGYTEAFF.

As concerns this clonotype: A much larger clone sits a single nucleotide away, making a read error possible. This CDR3 is CASGPTSGSVGGGELSF. The CDR3 region has the DNA TGTGCCAGCGGACCCACTAGCGGGAGTGTTGGAGGGGGGGAGCTGTCTTTT. V usage is TRBV12-3 or TRBV12-4 and J usage is TRBJ2-2; TRBD2 matches 11 bases. This CDR3 spans 17 amino acids.

This sequence joins TRBV28 and TRBJ2-1; 10 bases align to TRBD1. This CDR3 comprises 14 residues. Germline assignment: CDR1 MDHEN and CDR2 SYDVKM. V shed 6 bases and J 2 bases; nucleotides not matched to a gene: 1. CDR3 region: CASRGQGTYNEQFF. DNA of the CDR3: TGTGCCAGCAGGGGACAGGGGACCTACAATGAGCAGTTCTTC.

On this clonotype: A junction end diverges from the germline sequence, so it may reflect a read error. The chain is built from TRBV11-2 and TRBJ2-1; 7 positions match TRBD1. Germline assignment: CDR1 SGHAT and CDR2 FQNNGV. This CDR3 spans 18 amino acids. DNA of the CDR3: TGTACCAGCAGCCCCGAGGACAGGAAGGGATGGGAACACAATGAGCACTTCTTC. This sequence encodes CTSSPEDRKGWEHNEHFF.

As concerns this clonotype: A much larger clone is a single base away; this may be a read error. This rearrangement joins TRBV6-5 to TRBJ2-1, with D perhaps assigned TRBD1 or TRBD2 (5 bases each). The CDR3 runs to 14 residues. Per the germline V gene, CDR1 is MNHEY and CDR2 is SVGAGI. V was pared by 10 bases and J by 5 bases, with 18 bases between. CDR3 sequence: CAITRTQGHNEQFF. CDR3 sequence (DNA): TGTGCCATCACCCGGACCCAGGGACACAATGAGCAGTTCTTC.

This clonotype was detected a few times. The CDR3 reads CASSNRVDYGYTF. CDR3 sequence (DNA): TGTGCCAGCAGCAACAGGGTAGACTATGGCTACACCTTC. V gene TRBV6-6 combines with J gene TRBJ1-2, with D perhaps matching TRBD1 (6 bases). The V end lost 6 bases, the J end lost 3 bases, and 11 bases lay between the germline ends. CDR1 is MNHNY and CDR2 is SVGAGI in the germline V gene (reference sequence). The CDR3 loop spans 13 amino acids.

This clonotype was counted ten times or more. V gene TRBV11-3 combines with J gene TRBJ2-1; tentative D call: TRBD2 (5 bases). This CDR3 has 15 residues. Trimming cost V 5 bases and J 0 bases, with 11 bases left between them. The germline gives CDR1 SGHNT, CDR2 YENEEA. In nucleotides, the CDR3 is TGTGCCAGCAGCCCCGGGATGAGCTCCTACAATGAGCAGTTCTTC. This sequence encodes CASSPGMSSYNEQFF.

In the case of this clonotype: This sequence may be a read error, since a much larger clone differs from it by one base. The genes are TRBV6-6 and TRBJ2-4, with unresolved D. The V gene's germline CDR1 is MNHNY and CDR2 SVGAGI (reference sequence). This CDR3 is 12 amino acids long. Here the CDR3 DNA reads TGTGCCAGCAGTTTAGCCATAAACATTCAGTACTTC. This encodes CASSLAINIQYF.

The rearrangement joins TRBV10-3 to TRBJ2-7; possibly TRBD1 for D (5 bases). Trimming left V 8 bases short and J 2 bases short, with 7 bases between. This CDR3 is 11 amino acids long. Per germline, CDR1 ENHRY and CDR2 SYGVKD. The CDR3 reads CAIGAAYEQYF. In DNA, the CDR3 is TGTGCCATCGGGGCAGCCTACGAGCAGTACTTC.

This chain joins TRBV11-2 and TRBJ2-3, with 10 bases fitting TRBD2. Germline CDR1 is SGHAT and CDR2 is FQNNGV. CDR3 size: 17 residues. Germline trimming cut 0 bases from V and 6 bases from J; bases unmatched to any gene: 9. DNA of the CDR3: TGTGCCAGCAGCTTAGACCAACTAGCGGGAAAGTATGATACGCAGTATTTT. It translates to CASSLDQLAGKYDTQYF.

The chain is built from TRBV6-2 or TRBV6-3 and TRBJ2-2; D is undetermined. The CDR3 totals 12 residues. The germline CDR1 and CDR2 sequences are MNHEY and SVGEGT. CDR3 coding DNA: TGTTCAGGATTGACGCCGGCCGGGGAGCTGTTTTTT. Protein sequence: CSGLTPAGELFF.

By share, this clonotype counts as medium-sized. This chain links TRBV11-2 with TRBJ1-1; D is unresolved. Germline-derived CDR1 and CDR2 are SGHAT and FQNNGV. Trimming cost V 5 bases and J 1 base, with 20 bases left between them. This CDR3 is built from 17 residues. The CDR3 loop is CASSPTTGAGENTEAFF. CDR3 DNA sequence: TGTGCCAGCAGCCCGACCACTGGAGCGGGTGAGAACACTGAAGCTTTCTTT.

Regarding this clonotype: Possible read error: a much larger clone is one base away. CDR3 amino acids: CANRQDRTGTDTQYF. Here the CDR3 DNA reads TGTGCCAACAGACAAGACAGAACAGGCACAGATACGCAGTATTTT. The J gene is TRBJ2-3, the V gene TRBV6-1, with D possibly being TRBD1 (5 bases). In germline, CDR1 is MNHNS, CDR2 SASEGT. The V end was cut by 10 bases, the J end by 1 base, with 18 bases between. CDR3 length: 15 amino acids.

By share, this clonotype counts as medium-sized (0.01 to 0.1%). This sequence joins TRBV11-2 and TRBJ2-7; 9 bases are a match to TRBD2. The germline V gene has CDR1 SGHAT and CDR2 FQNNGV. The CDR3 has 16 residues. The V gene end was trimmed by 0 bases and the J gene end by 4 bases; junction bases not matched to a gene: 7. The CDR3 spells CASSLDSGLAGYEQYF. As DNA, the CDR3 is TGTGCCAGCAGCTTAGATTCGGGTCTAGCGGGGTACGAGCAGTACTTC.

Worth noting for this clonotype: The germline gene is not matched at one end of the junction; a read error may be the cause. CDR3 region: CANSLDRGLVPEQYF. DNA for the CDR3: TGTGCCAACAGCTTAGATAGGGGATTAGTTCCCGAGCAGTATTTC. The V call is TRBV11-2, the J call TRBJ2-7, with D perhaps TRBD1 (5 bases). CDR1 is SGHAT and CDR2 is FQNNGV in the germline V gene. The CDR3 runs 15 residues.

J is TRBJ2-1 and V is TRBV11-3; D is undetermined. The ends were cut back, 7 bases at V and 4 bases at J, with 20 bases in the middle. Germline values: CDR1 SGHNT, CDR2 YENEEA. The CDR3 contains 16 residues. CDR3 residues: CASTLSQLESYNEQFF. CDR3 coding DNA: TGTGCCAGCACCCTTTCACAGCTGGAGTCATACAATGAGCAGTTCTTC.

Notes on this clonotype: One end of the junction fails to match germline, which may point to a read error. The V and J genes are TRBV12-3 or TRBV12-4 and TRBJ1-6; D is unclear. The CDR3 spans 15 residues. The CDR3 protein is CASSPEGSYNSLLHF. The CDR3 DNA sequence: TGCGCCAGCAGCCCCGAGGGTTCCTATAATTCACTCCTCCACTTT.

Note on this clonotype: Sequence at one end of the junction differs from germline and may be a read error. The chain couples TRBV11-2 to TRBJ2-7; D gene uncertain. Germline assignment: CDR1 SGHAT and CDR2 FQNNGV. There are 14 residues in the CDR3. Written as DNA, the CDR3 is TGTGCCAGCAGCCCGCAAGGACGGCCCTACGAGCAATACTTC. This encodes CASSPQGRPYEQYF.

The chain has TRBV6-1 and TRBJ2-6, with a possible D match to TRBD2 (6 bases). The CDR3 is 16 residues long. CDR1 is MNHNS, CDR2 SASEGT, per germline. V lost 8 bases, J lost 17 bases, and 31 bases lay in between. This CDR3 reads CASANPAGSGAKVLTF. In DNA, the CDR3 is TGTGCCAGCGCCAACCCAGCGGGCTCTGGGGCCAAGGTCTTGACTTTC.

For this clonotype: Since a much larger clone is just one base distant, this may be a read error. The CDR3 end shows no conserved phenylalanine or tryptophan, and so a read error is likely. The rearrangement uses TRBV6-5 and TRBJ2-1, with D possibly matching TRBD2 (7 bases). CDR1 and CDR2 (germline): MNHEY, SVGAGI. The CDR3 covers 14 residues. Trimming took off 9 bases at V and 1 base at J, with 13 bases between the two ends. The CDR3 is CASRGGASYNEQFL. CDR3 coding DNA: TGTGCCAGTCGAGGGGGGGCGTCCTACAATGAGCAGTTCCTC.

About this clonotype: A junction end diverges from the germline sequence, so it may reflect a read error. The rearrangement joins TRBV7-8 to TRBJ2-7; D is possibly TRBD2 (5 bases). CDR1 is SGHVS, CDR2 FQNEAQ, per germline. CDR3 size: 15 residues. CDR3 in amino acids: CASSLFEGVGYEKYF. In DNA, the CDR3 is TGTGCCAGCAGCTTATTCGAGGGTGTTGGTTACGAGAAGTACTTC. Full variable domain (outside the CDR3, taken from reference TRBV7-8 and TRBJ2-7): GAGVSQSPRYKVAKRGQDVALRCDPISGHVSLFWYQQALGQGPEFLTYFQNEAQLDKSGLPSDRFFAERPEGSVSTLKIQRTQQEDSAVYLCASSLFEGVGYEKYFGPGTRLTVT.